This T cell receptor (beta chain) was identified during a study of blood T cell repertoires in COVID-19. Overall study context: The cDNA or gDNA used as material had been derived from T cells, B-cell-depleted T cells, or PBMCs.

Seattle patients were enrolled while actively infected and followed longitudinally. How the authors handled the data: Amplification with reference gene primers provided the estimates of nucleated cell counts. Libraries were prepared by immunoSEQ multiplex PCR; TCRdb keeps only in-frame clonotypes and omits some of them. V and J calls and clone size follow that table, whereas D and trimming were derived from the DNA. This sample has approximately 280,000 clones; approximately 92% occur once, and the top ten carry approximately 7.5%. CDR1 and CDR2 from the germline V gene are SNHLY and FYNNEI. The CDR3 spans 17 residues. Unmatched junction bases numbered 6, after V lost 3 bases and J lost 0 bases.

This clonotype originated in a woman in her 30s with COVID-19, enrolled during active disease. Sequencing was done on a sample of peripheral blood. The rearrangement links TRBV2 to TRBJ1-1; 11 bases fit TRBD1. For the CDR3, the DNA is TGTGCCAGCAGTGAGATTCCGGGACAGGGGGTGAACACTGAAGCTTTCTTT. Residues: CASSEIPGQGVNTEAFF.